This entry features one TCR beta chain sequence. No antigen is known for it. The sample is drawn from a study of CD8 T cells in Susac syndrome. About the research overall: Sequenced Susac syndrome patients included about six with clinically active disease and eight in remission.

Germline V gene lookup returns CDR1 MNHEY and CDR2 SMNVEV (reference sequence). The CDR3 totals 12 residues. V lost 5 bases and J 10 bases, leaving 12 bases between the germline ends. Reverse transcription of roughly 0.5 to 1 ug RNA used random hexamers. TCR beta CDR3 was amplified by immunoSEQ covering 54 Vbeta and 13 Jbeta. One entry per CDR3 protein results from TCRdb running MiXCR on the immunoSEQ multiplex PCR reads. In the table there are some 110,000 distinct CDR3 sequences, around 94% of which are singletons. Findings and limits, study-wide: Peak Susac CD8+ clonal expansion occurred in TEMRA cells and active patients.

CD8+ and CD4+ T cells from blood underwent TCR beta sequencing. This TCR was recovered from a human donor with Susac syndrome. V gene TRBV27 combines with J gene TRBJ2-1; D possibly matches TRBD1 or TRBD2 (7 bases each). The sample comprised CD8+ T cells from PBMCs. The DNA of the CDR3 is TGTGCCAGCAGTCAGGGGGGGGCCGAGCAGTTCTTC. It translates to CASSQGGAEQFF.